This TCR beta chain was identified during a study of T cell responses to AZD1222 COVID-19 vaccine. Whole-study results and caveats: CD4 TCRs covered the whole spike, strongest at regions 160-218 and 743-854.

As regards this clone: Its antigen is unidentified.

Clones were sequenced by immunoSEQ multiplex PCR, and TCRdb holds only the in-frame ones, with some missing. The sample carries over 110,000 clones, around 91% recorded once. The sequenced sample was peripheral blood, obtained 28 days after the second AZD1222 dose. The TCR was taken from an adult who received the AZD1222 COVID-19 vaccine.

Written as DNA, the CDR3 is TGTGCCAGCAGCTTGGCGGAAGGGGACACTGAAGCTTTCTTT. This sequence encodes CASSLAEGDTEAFF. The chain uses TRBV5-8 and TRBJ1-1, with a possible D match to TRBD1 (5 bases). CDR1 is SGHTS and CDR2 is YDEGEE in the germline V gene. There are 14 residues in the CDR3. The germline V and J ends were trimmed by 0 bases and 3 bases, with 9 bases remaining between them.